This TCR beta chain comes out of a study of blood T cells in healthy people across ages. Caucasian individuals from Russia who were healthy and aged roughly 6 to 95 acted as donors. On this clonotype: The antigen remains undetermined.

Findings and limits, study-wide: In these data, TCR beta diversity tracked strongly with naive T cell percentage. Older individuals had lower TCR beta diversity per million T cells (the decline was roughly linear).

Then a second PCR, running roughly 7 to 11 cycles, was carried out with a sample-barcoded 5' primer and a J-beta primer mix. Sequencing recovered at least 2.5 million CDR3-containing paired-end reads from each sample. TCRdb analysed the 5' RACE reads with MiXCR anew, one entry per CDR3 protein. The repertoire has roughly 1,700,000 distinct CDR3 sequences, 28% of them found once; the top ten carry about 8%. The CDR3 has 13 amino acids. Germline V CDR1 and CDR2: SNHLY, FYNNEI. V lost 0 bases to trimming and J lost 7 bases, with 10 bases between them. The specimen was blood. The rearrangement uses TRBV2 and TRBJ2-7; D may correspond to TRBD1 or TRBD2 (5 bases each). The TCR originated in a woman between 25 and 40 years old in good health. The CDR3 region has the DNA TGTGCCAGCAGTGAAGCGCAGAGGGGAGAGCAGTACTTC. It encodes CASSEAQRGEQYF.